This TCR beta chain was observed in a study of T cell changes during pregnancy in multiple sclerosis. V dropped 5 bases and J dropped 3; count of bases not matched to a gene: 13. Per the germline V gene, CDR1 is LNHNV and CDR2 is YYDKDF (reference sequence). The CDR3 covers 17 residues. Produced via immunoSEQ multiplex PCR; TCRdb's table is partial and in-frame only. Here the sample spans 40,000 or so clones, 90% to 95% being singletons. The sequencing here drew on CD8+ T cells from peripheral blood mononuclear cells, taken in the second trimester of pregnancy. This clonotype was sampled from a female donor with multiple sclerosis, enrolled in a pregnancy study. The chain couples TRBV15 to TRBJ2-3, with 8 bases lining up with TRBD2. The CDR3 loop is CATSGPSGSQGTDTQYF. Here the CDR3 DNA reads TGTGCCACCAGCGGACCAAGCGGGAGCCAGGGGACAGATACGCAGTATTTT.